This entry describes one T cell receptor beta chain. The data stem from a study of blood T cell repertoires in COVID-19. As for the study in general: Nucleic acid was either cDNA or gDNA, and it came from T cells, B-cell-depleted T cells, or PBMCs.

Sequencing was performed with immunoSEQ multiplex PCR; in TCRdb, only in-frame clones are kept and a portion is missing. Among about 81,000 clones, 91% were seen once, and the ten largest hold under 2.5%. Germline CDR1 reads SEHNR; CDR2 reads FQNEAQ (reference sequence). The CDR3 is 14 amino acids. The V and J ends lost 4 bases and 6 bases respectively, with 12 bases between them. This chain connects TRBV7-9 to TRBJ2-2, with D tentatively TRBD1 (6 bases). The sample consisted of peripheral blood. The source of this sequence is a woman between 50 and 59 years old in a cohort sampled during active COVID-19. Written as DNA, the CDR3 is TGTGCCAGCAGCTCCACAGGGATCGCCGGGGAGCTGTTTTTT. Protein: CASSSTGIAGELFF.